One and the same sample provided the 31 T cell receptor beta chains below, sequenced in a study of early T cells in non-severe SARS-CoV-2 infection. Each CDR3 protein gets one entry after TCRdb re-called the 5' RACE reads with MiXCR. The sample has some 63,000 distinct CDR3 sequences; 10% to 15% are singletons. The sample comprised whole blood. The receptors were sampled from an adult who was a healthcare worker with PCR-confirmed SARS-CoV-2 infection or an uninfected control (not recorded which).

At least ten counts were recorded for this clonotype. This rearrangement joins TRBV6-2 or TRBV6-3 to TRBJ1-5; unclear D gene. CDR1 MNHEY and CDR2 SVGEGT come from the germline V gene. V was pared by 5 bases and J by 11 bases, with 16 bases between. The CDR3 covers 13 residues. CDR3 amino acids: CASSSPLVGAQHF. CDR3 coding DNA: TGTGCCAGCAGTAGCCCCCTGGTCGGGGCCCAGCATTTT.

In its sample, this clonotype was seen many times. This chain links TRBV5-5 with TRBJ1-2; no firm D call. Trimming removed 0 bases at V and 2 bases at J, with 8 bases between. This CDR3 comprises 14 residues. Germline V CDR1 and CDR2: SGHKS, YYEKEE (reference sequence). CDR3 bases: TGTGCCAGCAGCTTGGTGGCTGGGAACTATGGCTACACCTTC. This translates into CASSLVAGNYGYTF.

The chain is built from TRBV7-2 and TRBJ1-2, with 7 positions matching TRBD1. V dropped 5 bases and J dropped 3; count of bases not matched to a gene: 9. CDR1 is SGHTA, CDR2 FQGNSA, per germline. CDR3 length: 15 residues. The DNA for the CDR3 is TGTGCCAGCAGCAACGGGCCGGGACAGTACTATGGCTACACCTTC. Amino acid sequence: CASSNGPGQYYGYTF.

The chain combines TRBV25-1 with TRBJ2-7; D call uncertain. With 0 bases removed from V and 5 bases from J, the gap between germline ends came to 8 bases. CDR3 length equals 13 residues. Germline assignment: CDR1 MGHDK and CDR2 SYGVNS. CDR3: CASSEYNGNEQYF. In DNA form, the CDR3 reads TGTGCCAGCAGTGAATATAATGGGAACGAGCAGTACTTC.

The CDR3 region is CSARDQNGELNEKLFF. The CDR3 DNA follows: TGCAGTGCTAGAGATCAGAACGGGGAACTAAATGAAAAACTGTTTTTT. This chain joins TRBV20-1 and TRBJ1-4; D is uncertain. Germline lookup yields CDR1 DFQATT and CDR2 SNEGSKA (reference sequence). V lost 0 bases, J lost 5 bases, and 16 bases lay in between. The length of the CDR3 is 16 residues.

This clonotype showed up just a few times. V usage is TRBV30 and J usage is TRBJ2-6; D may correspond to TRBD1 or TRBD2 (5 bases each). V was shortened by 1 base and J by 4 bases, with 14 bases between the two germline ends. The CDR3 contains 16 residues. Germline CDR1 and CDR2: GTSNPN and SVGIG (reference sequence). CDR3 residues: CAWSEVMGPGANVLTF. CDR3 coding DNA: TGTGCCTGGAGTGAGGTGATGGGACCAGGGGCCAACGTCCTGACTTTC.

The chain joins TRBV7-2 to TRBJ1-1, with a possible D match to TRBD1 (6 bases). V dropped 3 bases and J dropped 4 bases, with 15 bases sitting between them. This CDR3 region has 15 residues. Germline V gives CDR1 SGHTA, CDR2 FQGNSA. CDR3 amino acids: CASSLLGGLVTEAFF. In nucleotides, the CDR3 is TGTGCCAGCAGCTTGTTAGGGGGGCTCGTCACTGAAGCTTTCTTT.

This clonotype was seen a few times. The chain joins TRBV20-1 to TRBJ1-5, with 7 bases aligning to TRBD1. Germline V CDR1 and CDR2: DFQATT, SNEGSKA (reference sequence). V was pared by 5 bases and J by 2 bases, with 12 bases of the junction left unmatched. The CDR3 has 16 amino acids. CDR3 bases: TGCAGTGCTGGGCACCTGGGACAGTGGGGCAATCAGCCCCAGCATTTT. It translates to CSAGHLGQWGNQPQHF.

There are a few counts of this clonotype. The chain combines TRBV3-1 with TRBJ2-7; no reliable D call. CDR1 and CDR2 from the germline V gene are LGHDT and YNNKEL (reference sequence). The CDR3 contains 11 residues. V was pared by 3 bases and J by 5 bases, with 5 bases between. CDR3 coding DNA: TGTGCCAGCAGCCATGGGGACGAGCAGTACTTC. It specifies CASSHGDEQYF.

There are a few counts of this clonotype. The V and J genes are TRBV11-2 and TRBJ2-2; D is possibly TRBD2 (6 bases). The germline gives CDR1 SGHAT, CDR2 FQNNGV. The CDR3 length is 13 residues. Trimming stripped 1 base from V and 9 bases from J, with 9 bases between. In nucleotides, the CDR3 is TGTGCCAGCAGCTTAGGTCGGGGGAGGGAGCTGTTTTTT. This gives the protein CASSLGRGRELFF.

The chain has TRBV7-8 and TRBJ2-2, with TRBD1 identical over 7 bases. Germline values: CDR1 SGHVS, CDR2 FQNEAQ. V lost 5 bases and J lost 4; bases outside the gene matches: 4. The CDR3 has 14 amino acids. The CDR3 spells CASSETGTTGELFF. CDR3 bases: TGTGCCAGCAGCGAGACAGGGACCACCGGGGAGCTGTTTTTT.

This clonotype was seen many times. V is TRBV4-1 and J is TRBJ2-1; D is unresolved. The V and J ends lost 1 base and 4 bases respectively, with 11 bases between them. CDR3 length: 15 amino acids. Germline V CDR1 and CDR2: MGHRA, YSYEKL. The chain's CDR3 is CASSQVLRRYNEQFF. CDR3 nucleotide sequence: TGCGCCAGCAGCCAAGTACTTAGGCGTTACAATGAGCAGTTCTTC.

This clonotype was counted a few times. The chain uses TRBV29-1 and TRBJ1-2; 7 nucleotides match TRBD1. The length of the CDR3 is 11 residues. From germline, CDR1 is SQVTM and CDR2 ANQGSEA. After removal of 2 bases from V and 7 bases from J, the junction contained 1 base not matched to a gene. The CDR3 DNA reads TGCAGCGTTGAACAGGGGGTTGGCTACACCTTC. Translating it yields CSVEQGVGYTF.

This clonotype occurred many times. The chain uses TRBV2 and TRBJ2-7, with D perhaps being TRBD1 or TRBD2 (6 bases each). Germline loops: CDR1 SNHLY, CDR2 FYNNEI. The CDR3 length is 13 residues. The V end was cut by 10 bases, the J end by 2 bases, with 15 bases between. Written as DNA, the CDR3 is TGTGCCACTAAGGGGGGCGAGACCTACGAGCAGTACTTC. Encoded protein: CATKGGETYEQYF.

V and J are TRBV2 and TRBJ2-5; D is undetermined. Looked up from germline, CDR1 is SNHLY and CDR2 is FYNNEI. The V end was cut by 4 bases, the J end by 1 base, with 7 bases between. The CDR3 runs 13 residues. The CDR3 region is CASSVGSQETQYF. The CDR3 DNA reads as TGTGCCAGCAGTGTTGGCAGCCAAGAGACCCAGTACTTC.

This clonotype came up many times. The chain combines TRBV24-1 with TRBJ2-3, with 9 bases aligning to TRBD1. Losses at the gene ends were 9 bases for V and 3 bases for J; bases not matched to a gene: 3. The CDR3 spans 13 residues. Germline V gives CDR1 KGHDR, CDR2 SFDVKD. CDR3 in amino acids: CATRDRVTDTQYF. The CDR3 DNA sequence: TGTGCCACCCGGGACAGGGTTACAGATACGCAGTATTTT.

The chain joins TRBV11-2 to TRBJ2-7; 7 nucleotides match TRBD2. J was trimmed by 5 bases and V by 7 bases; bases with no gene match: 11. CDR1 and CDR2 (germline): SGHAT, FQNNGV. The CDR3 sequence is 14 residues long. In DNA form, the CDR3 reads TGTGCCAGCACCCCTACAGCGGGGTCGGACGAGCAGTACTTC. It yields the protein CASTPTAGSDEQYF.

This clonotype showed up just a few times. The CDR3 spells CASSMGINYGYTF. For the CDR3, the DNA is TGTGCCAGTAGTATGGGGATCAACTATGGCTACACCTTC. The rearrangement links TRBV19 to TRBJ1-2; no definite D call. Per the germline V gene, CDR1 is LNHDA and CDR2 is SQIVND (reference sequence). V was trimmed by 3 bases and J by 2 bases, leaving 7 bases between them. The CDR3 is 13 amino acids.

In regard to this clonotype: Given a much more abundant clone one base away, this may be a read error. This chain uses TRBV20-1 with TRBJ2-3; D assignment may be TRBD1 or TRBD2 (5 bases each). Germline V gene data show CDR1 as DFQATT and CDR2 as SNEGSKA (reference sequence). The CDR3 consists of 12 residues. CDR3 loop: CSTRAGRNTQYF. CDR3 nucleotides: TGCAGTACTAGGGCAGGGCGGAATACGCAGTATTTT.

This clonotype was seen ten or more times. Written as DNA, the CDR3 is TGCAGTGCTAGAGAGGCCGACAGGGACTTCGCTGAAGCTTTCTTT. This codes for CSAREADRDFAEAFF. The chain carries TRBV20-1 and TRBJ1-1; 7 bases are shared with TRBD1. Germline V gene data show CDR1 as DFQATT and CDR2 as SNEGSKA (reference sequence). After removal of 0 bases from V and 6 bases from J, the junction contained 10 bases not matched to a gene. The CDR3 is 15 residues long.

V is TRBV10-3 and J is TRBJ1-5; no definite D call. The germline V gene encodes CDR1 ENHRY and CDR2 SYGVKD. The CDR3 consists of 15 residues. V shed 3 bases and J shed 0 bases, with 9 bases lying between them. The CDR3 DNA reads as TGTGCCATCAGTGAAGGTCAGGTTAGCAATCAGCCCCAGCATTTT. Translated, it gives CAISEGQVSNQPQHF.

This clonotype was detected a few times. The chain joins TRBV27 to TRBJ1-4, with D perhaps matching TRBD1 (6 bases). This CDR3 comprises 13 residues. Trimming cost V 5 bases and J 7 bases, with 11 bases left between them. The V gene's germline CDR1 is MNHEY and CDR2 SMNVEV (reference sequence). CDR3 in amino acids: CASSPRGGEKLFF. The DNA for the CDR3 is TGTGCCAGCAGTCCCAGGGGTGGTGAAAAACTGTTTTTT.

A note on this clonotype: Being one base from a much bigger clone, this may be a read error. V gene TRBV27 combines with J gene TRBJ2-7; 7 bases line up with TRBD1. CDR1 and CDR2 from the germline V gene are MNHEY and SMNVEV (reference sequence). The CDR3 has 14 amino acids. As DNA, the CDR3 is TGTGTCAGCAGCCCGGGACAGACTCACTACGAGCAGTACTTC. This codes for CVSSPGQTHYEQYF.

This clonotype has just a few counts. The CDR3 DNA sequence: TGCAGCGTTGAAGATCCCCAGAGCTCCTACAATGAGCAGTTCTTC. Amino acids: CSVEDPQSSYNEQFF. V is TRBV29-1 and J is TRBJ2-1; no firm D call. Trimming removed 0 bases from V and 0 bases from J, with 9 bases in between. The CDR3 runs 15 residues. Germline CDR1 and CDR2: SQVTM and ANQGSEA.

With regard to this clonotype: A read error may explain this, as a much larger clone is one base away. The chain is built from TRBV7-8 and TRBJ2-3; D gene ambiguous. The J call may be incorrect, as the DNA end agrees better with TRBJ1-5. Germline CDR1 is SGHVS and CDR2 is FQNEAQ. This CDR3 is 12 amino acids long. This chain's CDR3 is CASTPRRDTQHF. The CDR3 DNA reads TGTGCCAGTACCCCCCGCCGAGATACGCAGCATTTT.

This clonotype has more than one count but fewer than ten. The chain combines TRBV9 with TRBJ2-1, with D perhaps matching TRBD1 (5 bases). This CDR3 has 13 residues. Germline V gene sequence: CDR1 SGDLS, CDR2 YYNGEE. Between the trimmed V and J ends, which lost 3 bases and 9 bases, there was a span of 13 bases. The CDR3 sequence: CASSGSVGPEQFF. The CDR3 bases are TGTGCCAGCAGCGGCAGCGTGGGGCCTGAGCAGTTCTTC.

The table lists this clonotype with many counts. V gene TRBV6-6 combines with J gene TRBJ2-2; 11 nucleotides match TRBD1. Germline trimming cut 7 bases from V and 5 bases from J; bases unmatched to any gene: 3. The CDR3 has 14 amino acids. CDR1 and CDR2 (germline): MNHNY, SVGAGI (reference sequence). The CDR3 spells CASNGQGATGELFF. The CDR3 DNA follows: TGTGCCAGCAACGGACAGGGGGCGACCGGGGAGCTGTTTTTT.

This clonotype appeared many times. The V gene is TRBV5-6, the J gene TRBJ2-4; D may be TRBD1 (6 bases). The CDR3 runs to 18 residues. Trimming cost V 2 bases and J 3 bases, with 21 bases left between them. Germline assignment: CDR1 SGHDT and CDR2 YYEEEE. CDR3 in amino acids: CASSFRQGSTWVKNIQYF. For the CDR3, the DNA is TGTGCCAGCAGCTTTCGCCAGGGGTCGACGTGGGTCAAAAACATTCAGTACTTC.

This clonotype was counted ten times or more. This sequence joins TRBV11-2 and TRBJ2-1; no reliable D call. Between the trimmed V and J ends, which lost 5 bases and 6 bases, there was a span of 5 bases. The germline gives CDR1 SGHAT, CDR2 FQNNGV. The CDR3 covers 11 residues. The CDR3, as DNA: TGTGCCAGCAGCCGATCCAATGAGCAGTTCTTC. Amino acid sequence: CASSRSNEQFF.

This clonotype was counted at least ten times. The chain links TRBV12-3 or TRBV12-4 to TRBJ1-5; D gene unclear. This CDR3 has 15 residues. V lost 4 bases, J lost 0 bases, and 10 bases lay in between. Written as DNA, the CDR3 is TGTGCCAGCAGTTCTCATGGCAGTAGCAATCAGCCCCAGCATTTT. The encoded protein is CASSSHGSSNQPQHF.

This chain connects TRBV15 to TRBJ1-2; the D is unclear. This CDR3 comprises 12 residues. Trimming stripped 4 bases from V and 8 bases from J, with 11 bases between. Germline CDR1 is LNHNV and CDR2 is YYDKDF (reference sequence). The CDR3 nucleotides are TGTGCCACCAGCAACAACGGGAGAGGCTACACCTTC. Amino acid sequence: CATSNNGRGYTF.